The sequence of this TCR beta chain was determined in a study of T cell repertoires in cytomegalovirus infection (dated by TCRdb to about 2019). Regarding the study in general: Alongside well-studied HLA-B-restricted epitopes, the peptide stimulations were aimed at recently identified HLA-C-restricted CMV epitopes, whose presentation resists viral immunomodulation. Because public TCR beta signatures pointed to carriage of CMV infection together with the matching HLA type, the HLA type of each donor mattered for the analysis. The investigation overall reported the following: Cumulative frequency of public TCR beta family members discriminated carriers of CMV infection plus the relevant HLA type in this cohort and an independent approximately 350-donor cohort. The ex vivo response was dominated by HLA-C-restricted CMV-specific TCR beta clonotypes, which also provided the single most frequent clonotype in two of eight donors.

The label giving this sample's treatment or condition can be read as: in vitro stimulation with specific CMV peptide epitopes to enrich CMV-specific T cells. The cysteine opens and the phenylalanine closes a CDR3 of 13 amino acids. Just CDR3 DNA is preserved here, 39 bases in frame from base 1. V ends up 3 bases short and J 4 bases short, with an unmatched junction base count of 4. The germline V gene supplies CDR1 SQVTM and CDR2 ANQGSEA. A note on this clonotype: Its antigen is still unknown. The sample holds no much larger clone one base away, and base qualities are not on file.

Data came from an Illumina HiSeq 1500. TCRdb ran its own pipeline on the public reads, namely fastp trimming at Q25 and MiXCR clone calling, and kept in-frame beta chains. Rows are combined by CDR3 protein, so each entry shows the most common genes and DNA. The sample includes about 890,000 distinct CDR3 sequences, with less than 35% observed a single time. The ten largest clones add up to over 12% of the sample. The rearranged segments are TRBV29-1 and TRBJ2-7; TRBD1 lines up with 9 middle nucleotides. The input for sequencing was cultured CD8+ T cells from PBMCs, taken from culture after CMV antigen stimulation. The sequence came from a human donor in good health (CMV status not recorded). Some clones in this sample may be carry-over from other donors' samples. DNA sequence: TGCAGCGTTGAGGACAGGGGAGGATACGAGCAGTACTTC. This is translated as CSVEDRGGYEQYF.